This T cell receptor (beta chain) was captured in a study of CD4 T cells in relation to SARS-CoV-2 and coronaviruses. Overall study results and limits: Each donor contributed either pre-pandemic or post-infection samples, not both.

CD4+ T cells from unexposed donors were obtained before the COVID-19 pandemic (2011-2018). The cells were cultured for approximately 10 days before CD4+ T cells were isolated. Remarks on this clone: Its antigen is unidentified.

Here immunoSEQ multiplex PCR was the method, and the copy in TCRdb shows in-frame clones only, minus some. Of about 22,000 clones listed, 72% are singletons. Germline V gives CDR1 SGHNT, CDR2 YENEEA. The CDR3 spans 17 residues. Unmatched junction bases numbered 5, after V lost 4 bases and J lost 4 bases. V gene TRBV11-3 combines with J gene TRBJ2-1; TRBD2 aligns across 15 bases. Sequenced: CD4+ T cells from PBMCs, cultured in vitro. The TCR originated in a human donor in good health. As DNA, the CDR3 is TGTGCCAGCAGCTCAGATGGACTAGCGGGAGGGTACAATGAGCAGTTCTTC. Protein sequence: CASSSDGLAGGYNEQFF.